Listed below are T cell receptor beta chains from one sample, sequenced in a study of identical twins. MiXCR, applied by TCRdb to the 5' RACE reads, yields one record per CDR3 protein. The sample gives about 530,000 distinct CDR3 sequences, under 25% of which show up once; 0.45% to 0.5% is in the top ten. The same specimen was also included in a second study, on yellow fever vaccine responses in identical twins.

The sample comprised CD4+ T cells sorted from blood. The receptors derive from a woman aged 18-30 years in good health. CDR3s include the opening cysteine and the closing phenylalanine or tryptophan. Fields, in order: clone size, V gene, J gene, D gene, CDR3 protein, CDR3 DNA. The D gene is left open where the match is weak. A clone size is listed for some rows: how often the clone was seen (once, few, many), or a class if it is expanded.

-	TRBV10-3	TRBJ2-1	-	CAISGSGLPYNEQFF	TGTGCCATCAGTGGGTCAGGGCTACCCTACAATGAGCAGTTCTTC
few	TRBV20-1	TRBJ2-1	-	CSARWSSYNEQFF	TGCAGTGCTAGGTGGAGCTCCTACAATGAGCAGTTCTTC
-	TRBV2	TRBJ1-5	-	CASSDDSNQPQHF	TGTGCCAGCAGTGACGATAGCAATCAGCCCCAGCATTTT
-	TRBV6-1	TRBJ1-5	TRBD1	CASRTDRGSNQPQHF	TGTGCCAGCAGAACGGACAGGGGTAGCAATCAGCCCCAGCATTTT
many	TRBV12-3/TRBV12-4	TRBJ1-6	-	CASTKDSQYNSPLHF	TGTGCCAGCACCAAGGACAGTCAATATAATTCACCCCTCCACTTT
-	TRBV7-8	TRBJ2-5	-	CASSLALVTQETQYF	TGTGCCAGCAGCTTAGCGTTGGTGACCCAAGAGACCCAGTACTTC
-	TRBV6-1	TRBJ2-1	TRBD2	CASRGGLAVHNEQFF	TGTGCCAGCAGGGGAGGACTAGCGGTTCACAATGAGCAGTTCTTC
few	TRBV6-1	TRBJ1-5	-	CASSMGGVGQPQHF	TGTGCCAGCAGCATGGGCGGGGTGGGTCAGCCCCAGCATTTT
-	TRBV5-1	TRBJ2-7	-	CASSFPGAYEQYF	TGCGCCAGCAGCTTCCCAGGGGCCTACGAGCAGTACTTC
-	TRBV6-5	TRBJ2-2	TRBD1	CASSYWTGGKSGELFF	TGTGCCAGCAGTTACTGGACAGGGGGTAAATCCGGGGAGCTGTTTTTT
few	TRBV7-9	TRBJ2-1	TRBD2	CASSPPSTGGSNEQFF	TGTGCCAGCAGCCCCCCGTCTACGGGAGGGTCCAATGAGCAGTTCTTC
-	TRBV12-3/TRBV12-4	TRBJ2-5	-	CASSLHGGGGETQYF	TGTGCCAGCAGTCTCCATGGGGGAGGTGGGGAGACCCAGTACTTC
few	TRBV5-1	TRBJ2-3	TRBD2	CASSILAGQDTQYF	TGCGCCAGCAGCATACTAGCGGGGCAAGATACGCAGTATTTT
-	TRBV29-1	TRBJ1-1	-	CSVGRSRATEAFF	TGCAGCGTTGGACGGAGTCGTGCCACTGAAGCTTTCTTT
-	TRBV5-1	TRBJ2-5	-	CASSLRRTDQETQYF	TGCGCCAGCAGCTTGCGAAGGACGGACCAAGAGACCCAGTACTTC
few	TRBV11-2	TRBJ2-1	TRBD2	CASSFASGGLSYNEQFF	TGTGCCAGCAGCTTTGCTAGCGGGGGCCTCTCCTACAATGAGCAGTTCTTC